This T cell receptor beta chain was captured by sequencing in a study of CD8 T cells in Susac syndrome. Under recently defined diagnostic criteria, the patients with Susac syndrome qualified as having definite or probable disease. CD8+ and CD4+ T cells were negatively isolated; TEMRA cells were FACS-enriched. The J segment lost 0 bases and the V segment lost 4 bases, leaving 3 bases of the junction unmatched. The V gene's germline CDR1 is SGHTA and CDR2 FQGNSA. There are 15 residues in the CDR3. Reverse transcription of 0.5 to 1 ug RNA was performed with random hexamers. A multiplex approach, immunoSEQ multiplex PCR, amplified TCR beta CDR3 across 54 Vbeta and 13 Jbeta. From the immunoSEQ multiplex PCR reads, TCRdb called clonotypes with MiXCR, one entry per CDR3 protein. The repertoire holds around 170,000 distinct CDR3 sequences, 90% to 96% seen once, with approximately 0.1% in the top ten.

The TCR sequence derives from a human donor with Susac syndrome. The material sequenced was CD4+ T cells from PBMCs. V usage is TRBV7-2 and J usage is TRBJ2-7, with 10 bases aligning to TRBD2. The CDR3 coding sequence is TGTGCCAGCAGCTCGGGACTAGCGTACTCCTACGAGCAGTACTTC. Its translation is CASSSGLAYSYEQYF.